This T cell receptor beta chain comes out of a study of metastatic and nonmetastatic thyroid tumors. Across the study: Repertoires were compared across blood and tumor or nodule tissue from malignant and benign thyroid patients.

Overall study results and limits: Relative to benign nodules, malignant thyroid tumors were reportedly characterized by significantly elevated TCR beta diversity in blood and tumor.

Per germline, CDR1 DFQATT and CDR2 SNEGSKA (reference sequence). The CDR3 spans 13 residues. Trimming shortened V by 2 bases and J by 0 bases, and 2 bases separated the two germline ends. This clone was seen at least ten times. Its antigen is as yet unknown. The entire patient cohort was treatment-naive prior to thyroid surgery. Source study methods: Between-group CDR3 differences, defined by clinicopathological status, yielded a distant-metastasis classifier for papillary thyroid cancer. TCRdb re-called clones from the PCR reads using MiXCR. TCRdb assigned the V and J calls; the authors' analysis was not used. The data contain 20,000 to 25,000 clones, about a quarter of them singletons.

The genes are TRBV20-1 and TRBJ2-6; D ambiguous. The sequence derives from a female donor with papillary thyroid cancer or a benign thyroid nodule (not recorded which). Some clones in this sample may be carry-over from other donors' samples. Source material: tumor tissue. CDR3 DNA: TGCAGTGCTAGAAACTCTGGGGCCAACGTCCTGACTTTC. Its translation: CSARNSGANVLTF.